Following are 30 T cell receptor beta chains from one sample sequenced in a study of CD8 T cells in ankylosing spondylitis (dated by TCRdb to 2016 to 2017). Library generation was performed with 5' RACE. Sequenced on an Illumina HiSeq 2500. TCRdb reanalyzed the raw reads on its own, using fastp at Q25 for trimming and MiXCR for clone calling, and kept in-frame beta chains. Each entry merges the rows of one CDR3 protein and shows their most common DNA and genes. Across this sample there are some 130,000 distinct CDR3 sequences, with approximately 7.3% seen only once. The ten largest clones add up to about an eighth of the sample. Sequenced input: blood, either unsorted or a sorted T cell fraction (not recorded which). The receptors were gathered from a female donor with ankylosing spondylitis or in good health (not recorded which).

The chain combines TRBV5-6 with TRBJ2-6; a weak D match, TRBD1 (6 bases). The CDR3 has 16 residues. V shed 4 bases and J shed 0 bases, with 11 bases lying between them. Germline lookup yields CDR1 SGHDT and CDR2 YYEEEE. The chain's CDR3 is CASSARTASGANVLTF. As DNA, the CDR3 is TGTGCCAGCAGCGCGAGGACAGCCTCTGGGGCCAACGTCCTGACTTTC.

This clonotype was seen at least ten times. CDR3 loop: CASSHGARGTEAFF. The CDR3 DNA is TGTGCCAGCAGCCATGGGGCCAGAGGGACTGAAGCTTTCTTT. This chain links TRBV3-1 with TRBJ1-1, with D possibly being TRBD1 (5 bases). Between the trimmed V and J ends, which lost 3 bases and 5 bases, there was a span of 13 bases. This CDR3 is 14 amino acids long. The V gene's germline CDR1 is LGHDT and CDR2 YNNKEL (reference sequence).

This clonotype was observed many times. V and J are TRBV24-1 and TRBJ2-2; perhaps D is TRBD1 or TRBD2 (5 bases each). Germline CDR1 reads KGHDR; CDR2 reads SFDVKD. V was clipped by 5 bases and J by 3 bases, with 9 bases between them. The CDR3 loop spans 14 amino acids. In DNA form, the CDR3 reads TGTGCCACCAGTGGAGGGGTATACACCGGGGAGCTGTTTTTT. It specifies CATSGGVYTGELFF.

This clonotype was detected a few times. The chain is built from TRBV7-2 and TRBJ2-1; 7 bases align to TRBD2. This CDR3 has 16 residues. Trimming removed 2 bases from V and 2 bases from J; junction bases left unmatched: 6. Looked up from germline, CDR1 is SGHTA and CDR2 is FQGNSA. The chain's CDR3 is CASSLTRAGAYNEQFF. The DNA for the CDR3 is TGTGCCAGCAGCTTAACTCGCGCGGGGGCCTACAATGAGCAGTTCTTC.

This clonotype was counted many times. The V and J genes are TRBV12-3 or TRBV12-4 and TRBJ2-3, with no clear D. Trimming stripped 3 bases from V and 5 bases from J, with 6 bases between. The CDR3 runs to 12 residues. The CDR3 here is CASSLTKDTQYF. Written as DNA, the CDR3 is TGTGCCAGCAGTTTGACGAAAGATACGCAGTATTTT.

This clonotype occurred many times. The CDR3 nucleotides read TGTGCCAGCAGCTTCGGTGGGTCAGCGAACACCGGGGAGCTGTTTTTT. The encoded protein is CASSFGGSANTGELFF. The gene calls are TRBV5-6 and TRBJ2-2, with D uncertain. V was shortened by 2 bases and J by 0 bases, with 11 bases between the two germline ends. This CDR3 is built from 16 residues. Germline CDR1 and CDR2: SGHDT and YYEEEE.

Many counts were recorded for this clonotype. The chain recombines TRBV6-1 with TRBJ1-3, with D hard to call. Trimming shortened V by 0 bases and J by 2 bases, and 8 bases separated the two germline ends. The germline V gene encodes CDR1 MNHNS and CDR2 SASEGT. This CDR3 is 15 amino acids long. CDR3 DNA sequence: TGTGCCAGCAGTGAAGCGCTCCAGACTGGAAACACCATATATTTT. This codes for CASSEALQTGNTIYF.

This clonotype was found a few times. The J gene is TRBJ1-4, the V gene TRBV23-1; D unresolved. TRBV23-1 has ORF status, its function being uncertain. V gave up 9 bases and J gave up 0 bases, with 20 bases separating them. The CDR3 length is 17 residues. The CDR3 bases are TGCGCCAGAACCCCCCCAGGCTGGGGAGCAACTAATGAAAAACTGTTTTTT. It yields the protein CARTPPGWGATNEKLFF.

This clonotype was seen more than once but under ten times. This chain uses TRBV29-1 with TRBJ2-7; 7 positions agree with TRBD1. There are 12 residues in the CDR3. The germline V gene has CDR1 SQVTM and CDR2 ANQGSEA. Trimming at V came to 7 bases and at J to 0 bases, leaving 3 bases not matched to a gene. CDR3 protein: CSAGDSSYEQYF. The CDR3 nucleotides read TGCAGCGCCGGGGACAGCTCCTACGAGCAGTACTTC.

This clonotype has a count of ten or more. The V gene is TRBV4-1, the J gene TRBJ2-4; D possibly corresponds to TRBD1 (7 bases). The CDR3 contains 18 residues. V lost 4 bases and J lost 1, with 20 bases in between. The germline V gene encodes CDR1 MGHRA and CDR2 YSYEKL. The chain's CDR3 is CASSPEEGKGAAKNIQYF. CDR3 nucleotides: TGCGCCAGCAGCCCAGAGGAGGGTAAGGGGGCGGCCAAAAACATTCAGTACTTC.

This clonotype showed up many times. The chain combines TRBV7-2 with TRBJ1-6; no clear D gene. The CDR3 is 15 amino acids. V lost 2 bases and J lost 8, with 13 bases in between. Germline CDR1 reads SGHTA; CDR2 reads FQGNSA. CDR3 sequence (DNA): TGTGCCAGCAGCTTAATGGGTCCCGGGGATTCACCCCTCCACTTT. Protein sequence: CASSLMGPGDSPLHF.

The gene calls are TRBV7-8 and TRBJ1-1; D is possibly TRBD1 (5 bases). V was pared by 4 bases and J by 6 bases, with 18 bases between. In germline, CDR1 is SGHVS, CDR2 FQNEAQ. The CDR3 contains 15 residues. CDR3 in DNA: TGTGCCAGCAGCTCCCTGGGGCGCTCGCCAGCTGAAGCTTTCTTT. Its protein product is CASSSLGRSPAEAFF.

This clonotype has a count of ten or more. DNA of the CDR3: TGTGCCAGCAGCCGAGAGGGACCTAACTATGGCTACACCTTC. This codes for CASSREGPNYGYTF. J is TRBJ1-2 and V is TRBV7-8, with D possibly matching TRBD1 (5 bases). Trimming removed 5 bases from V and 0 bases from J, with 10 bases in between. From germline, CDR1 is SGHVS and CDR2 FQNEAQ. CDR3 length equals 14 residues.

This clonotype was counted many times. The V gene is TRBV28, the J gene TRBJ2-6; no clear D gene. Trimming pared 4 bases from V and 1 base from J, leaving 5 bases between. The CDR3 has 14 amino acids. Germline V gives CDR1 MDHEN, CDR2 SYDVKM. The CDR3 coding sequence is TGTGCCAGCAGTTGGAATTCTGGGGCCAACGTCCTGACTTTC. It yields the protein CASSWNSGANVLTF.

This clonotype appeared many times. The chain couples TRBV4-1 to TRBJ1-1, with a possible D match to TRBD1 (6 bases). The CDR3 extends over 15 amino acids. CDR1 and CDR2 from the germline V gene are MGHRA and YSYEKL. The V and J ends lost 1 base and 2 bases respectively, with 11 bases between them. The DNA for the CDR3 is TGCGCCAGCAGCCAAGGGGCCAGGGGAAACACTGAAGCTTTCTTT. Its protein is CASSQGARGNTEAFF.

Many counts were recorded for this clonotype. The chain carries TRBV27 and TRBJ1-2, with D perhaps matching TRBD1 (6 bases). V was shortened by 2 bases and J by 7 bases, with 11 bases between the two germline ends. Germline lookup yields CDR1 MNHEY and CDR2 SMNVEV (reference sequence). This CDR3 comprises 13 residues. The CDR3 protein is CASSLRDMRGYTF. The CDR3 DNA reads as TGTGCCAGCAGTTTACGGGACATGCGTGGCTACACCTTC.

This sequence joins TRBV3-1 and TRBJ1-2; maybe TRBD1 (6 bases). The CDR3 length is 15 residues. The germline gives CDR1 LGHDT, CDR2 YNNKEL (reference sequence). Trimming cost V 7 bases and J 1 base, with 16 bases left between them. This CDR3 reads CASTKPDSLNYGYTF. The DNA for the CDR3 is TGTGCCAGCACCAAGCCGGACAGCCTTAACTATGGCTACACCTTC.

Ten or more counts support this clonotype. The chain is built from TRBV12-3 or TRBV12-4 and TRBJ1-2; maybe TRBD1 (6 bases). Deletions cut 7 bases from V and 7 bases from J, with 19 bases between. The length of the CDR3 is 14 residues. CDR3 sequence reads: CASKEGQNSTGYTF. CDR3 nucleotide sequence: TGTGCCAGCAAGGAGGGACAAAACTCCACTGGCTACACCTTC.

This clonotype was counted at least ten times. The CDR3 reads CASSASGFSYEQYF. The DNA for the CDR3 is TGTGCCAGCAGCGCTAGCGGTTTCTCCTACGAGCAGTACTTC. The chain is built from TRBV9 and TRBJ2-7, with TRBD2 identical over 7 bases. The CDR3 extends over 14 amino acids. The germline V gene has CDR1 SGDLS and CDR2 YYNGEE. Germline trimming cut 3 bases from V and 0 bases from J; bases unmatched to any gene: 3.

This clonotype has ten or more counts. The chain combines TRBV5-7 with TRBJ1-3; D ambiguous. TRBV5-7 is noted as an ORF with a role that remains uncertain. Trimming took off 4 bases at V and 0 bases at J, with 8 bases between the two ends. This CDR3 has 14 amino acids. The CDR3 DNA reads as TGTGCCAGCAGCAACACCAGCTCTGGAAACACCATATATTTT. This translates into CASSNTSSGNTIYF.

The rearrangement joins TRBV11-2 to TRBJ2-1, with 12 bases fitting TRBD2. From germline, CDR1 is SGHAT and CDR2 FQNNGV. V gave up 1 base and J gave up 0 bases; unmatched junction bases: 7. The CDR3 contains 19 residues. CDR3 coding DNA: TGTGCCAGCAGCTTAGGTTATACTAGCGGGGGGAGCTCCTACAATGAGCAGTTCTTC. This codes for CASSLGYTSGGSSYNEQFF.

This clonotype has a count of ten or more. The V and J genes are TRBV6-2 or TRBV6-3 and TRBJ2-6; D gene uncertain. The CDR3 is 15 residues long. V dropped 8 bases and J dropped 0 bases, with 11 bases sitting between them. Germline assignment: CDR1 MNHEY and CDR2 SVGEGT. The CDR3 loop reads CASLGRHSGANVLTF. The DNA for the CDR3 is TGTGCCAGCCTCGGACGACACTCTGGGGCCAACGTCCTGACTTTC.

This clonotype was seen many times. The chain has TRBV24-1 and TRBJ1-1, with a possible D match to TRBD1 (5 bases). CDR3 size: 15 residues. Trimming cost V 4 bases and J 3 bases, with 14 bases left between them. Germline V gene data show CDR1 as KGHDR and CDR2 as SFDVKD. CDR3: CATSDGGYGDTEAFF. The CDR3 DNA is TGTGCCACCAGTGACGGGGGGTATGGCGACACTGAAGCTTTCTTT.

In this sample, this clonotype turned up many times. The chain recombines TRBV4-2 with TRBJ2-2, with D unresolved. The CDR3 runs 14 residues. Trimming took off 3 bases at V and 9 bases at J, with 14 bases between the two ends. The V gene's germline CDR1 is LGHNA and CDR2 YNFKEQ. The CDR3 bases are TGTGCCAGCAGCCAGTACCCAGACCACCGGGAGCTGTTTTTT. Encoded protein: CASSQYPDHRELFF.

This clonotype was seen ten or more times. The chain employs TRBV5-1 and TRBJ1-6, with D possibly TRBD1 on 5 matching bases. V was clipped by 1 base and J by 7 bases, with 9 bases between them. Looked up from germline, CDR1 is SGHRS and CDR2 is YFSETQ. The length of the CDR3 is 14 residues. CDR3 sequence reads: CASSLSGPNSPLHF. Here the CDR3 DNA reads TGCGCCAGCAGCTTGTCGGGGCCCAATTCACCCCTCCACTTT.

This clonotype has at least ten counts. The CDR3, as DNA: TGCAGCGCAACGACCTTCATGAACACTGAAGCTTTCTTT. Translating it yields CSATTFMNTEAFF. The gene calls are TRBV29-1 and TRBJ1-1, with D uncertain. V was clipped by 7 bases and J by 0 bases, with 12 bases between them. CDR1 and CDR2 from the germline V gene are SQVTM and ANQGSEA. The CDR3 is 13 residues long.

Many counts were recorded for this clonotype. V usage is TRBV6-2 or TRBV6-3 and J usage is TRBJ2-7, with D perhaps matching TRBD1 (5 bases). The CDR3 extends over 15 amino acids. Trimming cost V 6 bases and J 5 bases, with 20 bases left between them. Germline V CDR1 and CDR2: MNHEY, SVGEGT. In DNA, the CDR3 is TGTGCCAGCAGCCCGTTCTACGGTGGGGCCGACGAGCAGTACTTC. It encodes CASSPFYGGADEQYF.

This clonotype was seen many times. The chain joins TRBV7-9 to TRBJ1-1; unclear D gene. CDR1 is SEHNR and CDR2 is FQNEAQ in the germline V gene (reference sequence). The CDR3 contains 14 residues. Trimming pared 1 base from V and 1 base from J, leaving 7 bases between. The chain's CDR3 is CASSLEARNTEAFF. The DNA of the CDR3 is TGTGCCAGCAGCTTAGAGGCCAGGAACACTGAAGCTTTCTTT. Looking up the rest from reference TRBV7-9 and TRBJ1-1 gives the full variable domain: DTGVSQNPRHKITKRGQNVTFRCDPISEHNRLYWYRQTLGQGPEFLTYFQNEAQLEKSRLLSDRFSAERPKGSFSTLEIQRTEQGDSAMYLCASSLEARNTEAFFGQGTRLTVV.

This clonotype was counted many times. The gene calls are TRBV7-2 and TRBJ1-3, with a possible D match to TRBD1 (6 bases). This CDR3 comprises 15 residues. V gave up 1 base and J gave up 4 bases, with 11 bases separating them. The germline gives CDR1 SGHTA, CDR2 FQGNSA. The CDR3 spells CASSLGPGVGNTIYF. The CDR3 nucleotides read TGTGCCAGCAGCTTAGGCCCAGGGGTAGGAAACACCATATATTTT.

This clonotype came up many times. J is TRBJ2-3 and V is TRBV28; D is tentatively TRBD1 or TRBD2 (5 bases each). This CDR3 has 13 amino acids. V gave up 6 bases and J gave up 2 bases, with 9 bases separating them. The germline gives CDR1 MDHEN, CDR2 SYDVKM. The CDR3 DNA is TGTGCCAGCAGATCCGGGGCCACAGATACGCAGTATTTT. Residues: CASRSGATDTQYF.